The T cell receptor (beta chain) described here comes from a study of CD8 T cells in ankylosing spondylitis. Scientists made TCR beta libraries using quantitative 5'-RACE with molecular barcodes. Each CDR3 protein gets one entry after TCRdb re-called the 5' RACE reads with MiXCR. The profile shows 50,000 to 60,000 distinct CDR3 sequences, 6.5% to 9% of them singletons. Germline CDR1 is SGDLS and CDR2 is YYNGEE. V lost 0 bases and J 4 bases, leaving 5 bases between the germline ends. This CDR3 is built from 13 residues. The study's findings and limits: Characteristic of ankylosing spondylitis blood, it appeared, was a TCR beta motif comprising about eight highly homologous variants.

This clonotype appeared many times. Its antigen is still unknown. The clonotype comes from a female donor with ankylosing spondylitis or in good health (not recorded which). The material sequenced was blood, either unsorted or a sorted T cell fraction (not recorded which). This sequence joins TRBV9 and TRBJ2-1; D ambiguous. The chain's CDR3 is CASSVAPYNEQFF. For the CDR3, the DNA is TGTGCCAGCAGCGTAGCCCCTTACAATGAGCAGTTCTTC.